This TCR beta chain is drawn from a study of T cell changes during pregnancy in multiple sclerosis. This clone was counted once. Libraries were prepared by immunoSEQ multiplex PCR; TCRdb keeps only in-frame clonotypes and omits some of them. The table has around 66,000 clones, 75% to 95% seen once; the top ten hold 2% to 2.5%. Germline CDR1 is MNHEY and CDR2 is SVGAGI. The V gene lost 5 bases and the J gene lost 8 bases, with 16 bases spanning the gap. This CDR3 has 15 residues. The specimen comprised peripheral blood, sampled in the third trimester of pregnancy. The chain uses TRBV6-5 and TRBJ1-6, with D perhaps TRBD1 (6 bases). This receptor was taken from a female donor in good health, enrolled as a control in a pregnancy study. In nucleotides, the CDR3 is TGTGCCAGCAGTACCAGGGGATCCATCCATTCACCCCTCCACTTT. This gives the protein CASSTRGSIHSPLHF.